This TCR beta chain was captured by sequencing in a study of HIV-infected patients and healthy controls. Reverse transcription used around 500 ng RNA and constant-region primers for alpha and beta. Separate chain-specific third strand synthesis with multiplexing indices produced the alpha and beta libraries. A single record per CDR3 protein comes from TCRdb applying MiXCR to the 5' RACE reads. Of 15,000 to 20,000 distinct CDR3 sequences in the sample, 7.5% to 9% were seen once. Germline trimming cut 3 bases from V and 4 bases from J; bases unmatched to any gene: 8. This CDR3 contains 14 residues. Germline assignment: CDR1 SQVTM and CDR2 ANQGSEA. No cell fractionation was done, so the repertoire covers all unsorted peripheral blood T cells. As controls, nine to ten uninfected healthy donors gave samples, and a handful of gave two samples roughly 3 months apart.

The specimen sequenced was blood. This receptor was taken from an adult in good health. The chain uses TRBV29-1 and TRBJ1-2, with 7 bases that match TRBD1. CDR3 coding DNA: TGCAGCGTTGACACCCCGACAGGGAGCTATGGCTACACCTTC. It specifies CSVDTPTGSYGYTF.